This T cell receptor (beta chain) was obtained from a study of blood T cell repertoires in COVID-19. Turning to the study itself: Samples of COVID-19 (acute and convalescent) were obtained from the United States, Italy and Spain.

Sequencing used immunoSEQ multiplex PCR; TCRdb keeps in-frame clones, though not all of them. This sample has about 150,000 clones, with 70% to 90% found just once. This TCR was sampled from a woman aged 65 to 85 with acute or convalescent COVID-19. Sequenced sample: peripheral blood.

CDR3 DNA sequence: TGCGCCAGCAGTGACTCTACGGGGGGCGGGCAGTACTTC. Protein: CASSDSTGGGQYF. This chain uses TRBV10-2 with TRBJ2-7; perhaps TRBD2 as D (7 bases). The ends were cut back, 3 bases at V and 9 bases at J, with 15 bases in the middle. CDR3 size: 13 residues. From germline, CDR1 is WSHSY and CDR2 SAAADI.